This T cell receptor beta chain appears in the sequencing data of a study of T cell changes during pregnancy in multiple sclerosis. The method was immunoSEQ multiplex PCR; TCRdb's version includes in-frame clones alone and lacks a portion of them. The sample lists more than 55,000 clones, 85% to 95% occurring once. This material consisted of peripheral blood, taken in the third trimester of pregnancy. The source of this sequence is a female donor with multiple sclerosis, enrolled in a pregnancy study.

Here the CDR3 DNA reads TGCGCCAGCAGCCAAGGGGGGGGAAACACCGGGGAGCTGTTTTTT. Translated: CASSQGGGNTGELFF. This rearrangement joins TRBV4-3 to TRBJ2-2, with TRBD2 matching 7 bases. The V gene end was trimmed by 1 base and the J gene end by 2 bases; junction bases not matched to a gene: 1. The CDR3 is 15 amino acids. Looked up from germline, CDR1 is LGHNA and CDR2 is YSLEER.